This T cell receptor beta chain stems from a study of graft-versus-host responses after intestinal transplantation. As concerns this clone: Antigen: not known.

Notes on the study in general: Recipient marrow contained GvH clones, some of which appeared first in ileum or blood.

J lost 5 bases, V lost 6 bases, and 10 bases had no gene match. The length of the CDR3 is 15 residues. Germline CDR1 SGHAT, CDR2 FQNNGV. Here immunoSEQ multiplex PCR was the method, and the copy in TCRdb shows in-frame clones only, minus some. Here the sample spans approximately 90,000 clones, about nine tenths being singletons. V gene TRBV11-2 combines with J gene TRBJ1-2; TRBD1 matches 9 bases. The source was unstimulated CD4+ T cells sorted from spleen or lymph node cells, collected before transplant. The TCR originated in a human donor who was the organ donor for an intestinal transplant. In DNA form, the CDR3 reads TGTGCCAGCAGGTCACCGGGACAGGGTCCATATGGCTACACCTTC. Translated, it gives CASRSPGQGPYGYTF.